A single sample is the source of the 17 T cell receptor beta chains below, sequenced in a study of shared clonotypes between healthy human individuals. The method was immunoSEQ multiplex PCR; TCRdb's version includes in-frame clones alone and lacks a portion of them. The sample records some 300,000 clones, less than 85% being singletons. The source material was memory CD4+ T cells sorted from blood. Subset specified: CD45RA-negative fraction. The receptors stem from a young man in good health.

The chain combines TRBV11-2 with TRBJ2-3; a possible D gene is TRBD1 (5 bases). Germline lookup yields CDR1 SGHAT and CDR2 FQNNGV. Trimming took 5 bases from V and 0 from J, leaving 12 bases between them. The CDR3 has 15 residues. The CDR3 DNA sequence: TGTGCCAGCAGCGCCCCAGGGCCGAGCACAGATACGCAGTATTTT. This translates into CASSAPGPSTDTQYF.

This clone was seen at least ten times. This chain links TRBV9 with TRBJ2-1; weak D call: TRBD2 (7 bases). There are 16 residues in the CDR3. V gave up 1 base and J gave up 6 bases, with 17 bases separating them. Germline CDR1 SGDLS, CDR2 YYNGEE. Written as DNA, the CDR3 is TGTGCCAGCAGCGTACTCGCGGGGGCCCAACCCAATGAGCAGTTCTTC. Encoded protein: CASSVLAGAQPNEQFF.

This clone was detected only a few times. CDR3 in DNA: TGCAGCGCTCTTGACAGGGTCGAGCAGTACTTC. Translation gives CSALDRVEQYF. This rearrangement joins TRBV29-1 to TRBJ2-7; 7 bases match TRBD1. Unmatched junction bases numbered 6, after V lost 7 bases and J lost 6 bases. This CDR3 spans 11 amino acids. Germline CDR1 is SQVTM and CDR2 is ANQGSEA.

The chain carries TRBV4-3 and TRBJ1-2; D gene ambiguous. This CDR3 has 15 residues. Germline CDR1 LGHNA, CDR2 YSLEER. Trimming pared 0 bases from V and 3 bases from J, leaving 11 bases between. Written as DNA, the CDR3 is TGCGCCAGCAGCCAAGAGAGCCCCCAGTACTATGGCTACACCTTC. It encodes CASSQESPQYYGYTF.

This clone was seen a handful of times. V gene TRBV4-1 combines with J gene TRBJ2-7; no clear D. CDR1 is MGHRA and CDR2 is YSYEKL in the germline V gene. V lost 1 base and J lost 3, with 16 bases in between. The CDR3 contains 16 residues. The CDR3 sequence is CASSQGEDASLYEQYF. The CDR3 region has the DNA TGCGCCAGCAGCCAAGGAGAGGACGCATCCCTCTACGAGCAGTACTTC.

V and J are TRBV7-8 and TRBJ1-5; 8 nucleotides align to TRBD1. Germline CDR1 and CDR2: SGHVS and FQNEAQ. J was trimmed by 7 bases and V by 5 bases; bases with no gene match: 13. The CDR3 length is 16 residues. CDR3 nucleotide sequence: TGTGCCAGCAGCCCCGCGGGACAGGCGATGGGGCAGCCCCAGCATTTT. Translating gives CASSPAGQAMGQPQHF.

This clone was seen only once. The chain is built from TRBV6-5 and TRBJ2-1, with unresolved D. CDR1 is MNHEY and CDR2 is SVGAGI in the germline V gene. The CDR3 consists of 15 residues. The ends were cut back, 4 bases at V and 3 bases at J, with 13 bases in the middle. As DNA, the CDR3 is TGTGCCAGCAGTTCTCGGCCGGGCCACTACAATGAGCAGTTCTTC. Translating gives CASSSRPGHYNEQFF.

A few counts support this clone. The chain couples TRBV28 to TRBJ2-7; 8 bases match TRBD2. The length of the CDR3 is 17 residues. V gave up 3 bases and J gave up 5 bases; unmatched junction bases: 15. Germline CDR1 reads MDHEN; CDR2 reads SYDVKM. CDR3 in amino acids: CASSLVGLGLVQDEQYF. The CDR3 DNA sequence: TGTGCCAGCAGTTTGGTCGGGCTGGGACTAGTCCAGGACGAGCAGTACTTC.

The chain joins TRBV30 to TRBJ2-7, with 7 bases matching TRBD1. With V trimmed by 2 bases and J by 3 bases, 13 bases remained unmatched. The CDR3 length is 16 residues. Germline V lookup: CDR1 GTSNPN, CDR2 SVGIG (reference sequence). The CDR3 spells CAWSPWDSKIGYEQYF. The DNA of the CDR3 is TGTGCCTGGAGTCCATGGGACAGCAAGATAGGCTACGAGCAGTACTTC.

The chain combines TRBV10-3 with TRBJ2-7, with 11 bases lining up with TRBD2. This CDR3 is built from 15 residues. Trimming removed 11 bases from V and 0 bases from J; junction bases left unmatched: 9. Germline lookup yields CDR1 ENHRY and CDR2 SYGVKD. As DNA, the CDR3 is TGTGCCGCAGGGACTAGCGGTACGAGCTCCTACGAGCAGTACTTC. This encodes CAAGTSGTSSYEQYF.

The genes are TRBV6-1 and TRBJ2-7; possible D gene TRBD1, 6 bases. Germline V gives CDR1 MNHNS, CDR2 SASEGT. Trimming took off 4 bases at V and 6 bases at J, with 13 bases between the two ends. The CDR3 has 13 residues. The CDR3 protein is CASSGTEYSEQYF. The CDR3 nucleotides are TGTGCCAGCAGTGGGACAGAATACAGCGAGCAGTACTTC.

The CDR3 region is CASSQFGSSRGSLETQYF. In DNA form, the CDR3 reads TGTGCCAGCAGCCAATTCGGTTCATCACGGGGTTCTCTGGAGACCCAGTACTTC. V usage is TRBV14 and J usage is TRBJ2-5, with a possible D match to TRBD2 (5 bases). There are 18 residues in the CDR3. Germline V CDR1 and CDR2: SGHDN, FVKESK. V lost 2 bases, J lost 5 bases, and 24 bases lay in between.

The V call is TRBV18, the J call TRBJ1-2; D gene ambiguous. The V end lost 2 bases, the J end lost 8 bases, and 12 bases lay between the germline ends. Germline CDR1 is KGHSH and CDR2 is LQKENI. The CDR3 is 13 residues long. The CDR3 nucleotides are TGTGCCAGCTCACCAAACCAGCAGTGGGGCTACACCTTC. It is translated as CASSPNQQWGYTF.

For this clone: A single base is all that separates this from a far larger clone, so a read error is likely. This sample also contains other DNA sequences that code for the same CDR3. The chain recombines TRBV5-1 with TRBJ2-3; 8 bases are shared with TRBD2. This CDR3 is 16 amino acids long. CDR1 and CDR2 from the germline V gene are SGHRS and YFSETQ. The CDR3 nucleotides are TGCGCCAGCAGCTCGTTAGCGGGAAGAAGCACAGATACACAGTATTTT. Translating it yields CASSSLAGRSTDTQYF.

This clone was counted once. The chain uses TRBV7-8 and TRBJ1-1; D is ambiguous. The V gene lost 3 bases and the J gene lost 11 bases, with 10 bases spanning the gap. There are 11 residues in the CDR3. Germline CDR1 is SGHVS and CDR2 is FQNEAQ. The CDR3 region has the DNA TGTGCCAGCAGCTTTGGAGGGAGGGCTTTCTTT. Its protein product is CASSFGGRAFF. The full variable domain, its missing parts supplied by reference TRBV7-8 and TRBJ1-1, is GAGVSQSPRYKVAKRGQDVALRCDPISGHVSLFWYQQALGQGPEFLTYFQNEAQLDKSGLPSDRFFAERPEGSVSTLKIQRTQQEDSAVYLCASSFGGRAFFGQGTRLTVV.

The J gene is TRBJ1-1, the V gene TRBV10-3; the match to TRBD1 covers 7 bases. The CDR3 extends over 14 amino acids. The V segment lost 4 bases and the J segment 3 bases; nucleotides outside the gene matches: 5. CDR1 and CDR2 from the germline V gene are ENHRY and SYGVKD. CDR3 loop: CAISAGTDYTEAFF. CDR3 nucleotide sequence: TGTGCCATCAGTGCTGGGACAGACTACACTGAAGCTTTCTTT.

This sequence joins TRBV7-2 and TRBJ2-7; the match to TRBD2 covers 8 bases. V was pared by 4 bases and J by 5 bases, with 10 bases of the junction left unmatched. From germline, CDR1 is SGHTA and CDR2 FQGNSA. CDR3 size: 15 residues. The chain's CDR3 is CASSSEWTSLDEQYF. In DNA form, the CDR3 reads TGTGCCAGCAGCTCCGAATGGACTAGCCTCGACGAGCAGTACTTC.